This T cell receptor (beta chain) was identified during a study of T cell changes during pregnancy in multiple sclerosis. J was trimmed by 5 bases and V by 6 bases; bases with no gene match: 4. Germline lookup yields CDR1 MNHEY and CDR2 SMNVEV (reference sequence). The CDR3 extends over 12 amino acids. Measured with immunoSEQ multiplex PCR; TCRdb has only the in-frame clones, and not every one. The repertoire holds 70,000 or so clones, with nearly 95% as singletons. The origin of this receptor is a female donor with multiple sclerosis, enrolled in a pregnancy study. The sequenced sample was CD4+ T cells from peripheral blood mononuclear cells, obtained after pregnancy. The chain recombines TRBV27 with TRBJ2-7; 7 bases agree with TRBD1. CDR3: CASSRQGNEQYF. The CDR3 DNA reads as TGTGCCAGCAGCCGACAGGGTAACGAGCAGTACTTC.